A selection of T cell receptor beta chains follows, all from one sample in a study of T cell responses to AZD1222 COVID-19 vaccine. Only in-frame clones appear in the TCRdb table, and some are missing; sequencing was by immunoSEQ multiplex PCR. The sample includes roughly 180,000 clones, more than 85% seen only once; the top ten take approximately 1.7%. The specimen was peripheral blood, collected 28 days after the second AZD1222 dose. The receptors here all came from an adult who received the AZD1222 COVID-19 vaccine. The CDR3 runs from the conserved cysteine through the conserved F or W. Fields, in order: J gene, CDR3 length, V gene, D gene, clone size, CDR3 protein, CDR3 DNA. D genes are given only for firm matches. For some rows the clone size is stated as once, few or many, or as a class when expanded; others skip it.

TRBJ1-5 | 15 | TRBV6-1 | . | few | CASSDSPQGGQPQHF | TGTGCCAGCAGTGATTCCCCACAGGGAGGTCAGCCCCAGCATTTT
TRBJ1-3 | 10 | TRBV28 | . | . | CASAGNTIYF | TGTGCCAGCGCGGGAAACACCATATATTTT
TRBJ2-7 | 14 | TRBV5-5 | . | . | CASSREIPPYEQYF | TGTGCCAGCAGCCGCGAAATTCCGCCTTACGAGCAGTACTTC
TRBJ2-7 | 15 | TRBV6-5 | TRBD2 | . | CASSISGGYSYEQYF | TGTGCCAGCAGTATTAGCGGGGGTTACTCCTACGAGCAGTACTTC
TRBJ1-2 | 13 | TRBV30 | . | . | CAWREKVLYGYTF | TGTGCCTGGAGAGAGAAGGTCTTATATGGCTACACCTTC
TRBJ2-1 | 15 | TRBV9 | TRBD2 | . | CASSGGSGMFGEQFF | TGTGCCAGCAGCGGGGGTAGCGGGATGTTCGGTGAGCAGTTCTTC
TRBJ2-1 | 17 | TRBV4-2 | . | . | CASSQVWAAGGYNEQFF | TGTGCCAGCAGCCAAGTGTGGGCGGCAGGGGGGTACAATGAGCAGTTCTTC
TRBJ1-5 | 20 | TRBV3-1/TRBV3-2 | TRBD1 | . | CASSQTPTGTAAYSNQPQHF | TGTGCCAGCAGCCAAACCCCGACAGGGACGGCGGCGTATAGCAATCAGCCCCAGCATTTT
TRBJ2-5 | 14 | TRBV5-8 | . | . | CASSFGGLQETQYF | TGTGCCAGCAGCTTCGGGGGCTTACAAGAGACCCAGTACTTC
TRBJ1-4 | 16 | TRBV22-1 | . | . | CPGSARRTGVNEKLFF | TGTCCTGGGAGCGCACGTCGGACAGGGGTAAATGAAAAACTGTTTTTT
TRBJ2-7 | 12 | TRBV3-1/TRBV3-2 | . | . | CASSQRTNEQYF | TGTGCCAGCAGCCAACGGACTAACGAGCAGTACTTC
TRBJ2-3 | 15 | TRBV7-9 | . | . | CASSLGQAQLDTQYF | TGTGCCAGCAGCTTAGGGCAGGCCCAGCTGGATACGCAGTATTTT
TRBJ1-1 | 14 | TRBV7-9 | . | . | CASTKQGLNTEAFF | TGTGCCAGCACCAAACAGGGACTGAACACTGAAGCTTTCTTT
TRBJ2-4 | 17 | TRBV5-8 | TRBD1 | . | CASSWTRGPGTGGIQYF | TGTGCCAGCAGCTGGACGAGGGGTCCCGGGACAGGGGGCATTCAGTACTTC
TRBJ1-2 | 13 | TRBV3-1/TRBV3-2 | . | . | CASRKTGNYGYTF | TGTGCCAGCAGGAAAACAGGGAACTATGGCTACACCTTC
TRBJ1-1 | 16 | TRBV7-2 | . | . | CASIKSTNPVGTEAFF | TGTGCCAGCATCAAATCGACAAACCCGGTAGGCACTGAAGCTTTCTTT
TRBJ2-3 | 13 | TRBV7-7 | . | . | CASSLGEADTQYF | TGTGCTAGCAGCTTAGGGGAAGCAGATACGCAGTATTTT
TRBJ1-2 | 13 | TRBV18 | . | . | CASSPEANYGYTF | TGTGCCAGCTCCCCCGAGGCTAACTATGGCTACACCTTC
TRBJ1-6 | 19 | TRBV4-1 | TRBD1 | . | CASSQAAGQGSSYNSPLHF | TGCGCCAGCAGCCAAGCGGCGGGACAGGGTAGCTCCTATAATTCACCCCTCCACTTT
TRBJ1-1 | 12 | TRBV12-3/TRBV12-4 | . | . | CASALLGTEAFF | TGTGCCAGCGCCCTACTGGGAACTGAAGCTTTCTTT
TRBJ1-2 | 13 | TRBV7-9 | . | . | CASTAGGVYGYTF | TGTGCCAGTACCGCGGGAGGTGTCTATGGCTACACCTTC
TRBJ1-1 | 15 | TRBV5-5 | TRBD1 | . | CASSLQGAIDTEAFF | TGTGCCAGCAGCTTGCAGGGGGCGATAGACACTGAAGCTTTCTTT
TRBJ2-1 | 14 | TRBV7-2 | TRBD1 | . | CASSFGRQGTEQFF | TGTGCCAGCAGCTTCGGCCGACAGGGGACGGAGCAGTTCTTC
TRBJ1-2 | 12 | TRBV12-3/TRBV12-4 | TRBD1 | . | CASSTGAWGYTF | TGTGCCAGCAGTACAGGGGCCTGGGGCTACACCTTC
TRBJ1-1 | 18 | TRBV7-2 | TRBD1 | . | CASSLGWFRDRGGTEAFF | TGTGCCAGCAGCTTAGGTTGGTTCAGGGACAGGGGTGGGACTGAAGCTTTCTTT
TRBJ1-4 | 16 | TRBV6-1 | . | . | CASSEALGGGSEKLFF | TGTGCCAGCAGTGAAGCCCTCGGGGGAGGGAGTGAAAAACTGTTTTTT
TRBJ1-1 | 18 | TRBV5-1 | . | . | CASSGGYFGGGTESEAFF | TGCGCCAGCAGCGGTGGCTATTTCGGGGGCGGGACGGAGTCTGAAGCTTTCTTT
TRBJ1-1 | 13 | TRBV4-1 | . | . | CASSQVVEVEAFF | TGCGCCAGCAGCCAAGTTGTTGAGGTTGAAGCTTTCTTT
TRBJ1-3 | 16 | TRBV23-1 | . | . | CASSPGTFYSGNTIYF | TGCGCCAGCAGTCCCGGGACCTTTTACTCTGGAAACACCATATATTTT
TRBJ2-3 | 17 | TRBV3-1/TRBV3-2 | TRBD2 | once | CASSQEERGRYTDTQYF | TGTGCCAGCAGCCAGGAGGAGCGGGGGAGATACACAGATACGCAGTATTTT
TRBJ2-5 | 14 | TRBV19 | TRBD2 | . | CASSFSGGGETQYF | TGTGCCAGTAGTTTTAGCGGGGGGGGCGAGACCCAGTACTTC
TRBJ1-2 | 14 | TRBV3-1/TRBV3-2 | . | few | CASSPTVGTYGYTF | TGTGCCAGCAGCCCCACCGTGGGTACCTATGGCTACACCTTC
TRBJ2-2 | 14 | TRBV19 | TRBD2 | . | CASSSGRWAGELFF | TGTGCCAGTAGTAGCGGGAGGTGGGCAGGGGAGCTGTTTTTT
TRBJ2-3 | 15 | TRBV18 | . | . | CASSPPLPGTDTQYF | TGTGCCAGCTCACCCCCACTTCCTGGCACAGATACGCAGTATTTT
TRBJ2-7 | 14 | TRBV19 | TRBD2 | . | CASKTSGSSSEQYF | TGTGCCAGTAAGACTAGCGGGAGCTCGAGCGAGCAGTACTTC
TRBJ1-2 | 15 | TRBV7-9 | TRBD1 | once | CASSLAGTGDGGYTF | TGTGCCAGCAGCTTAGCCGGGACAGGGGACGGTGGCTACACCTTC
TRBJ2-3 | 15 | TRBV5-6 | . | . | CASSLGMIARYTQYF | TGTGCCAGCAGCTTGGGGATGATAGCGAGATATACGCAGTATTTT
TRBJ2-1 | 13 | TRBV2 | TRBD2 | . | CASGDSGYNEQFF | TGTGCCAGCGGGGATAGCGGGTACAATGAGCAGTTCTTC
TRBJ2-6 | 17 | TRBV5-1 | . | . | CASSLYGGSSGANVLTF | TGCGCCAGCAGCTTGTATGGGGGCAGCTCTGGGGCCAACGTCCTGACTTTC
TRBJ2-1 | 16 | TRBV5-1 | . | . | CASSLAWGASYNEQFF | TGCGCCAGCAGCTTGGCCTGGGGGGCTTCCTACAATGAGCAGTTCTTC
TRBJ1-1 | 14 | TRBV2 | TRBD1 | . | CASSETGLNTEAFF | TGTGCCAGCAGTGAGACAGGGCTCAACACTGAAGCTTTCTTT
TRBJ1-2 | 14 | TRBV7-2 | . | . | CASSPRRSSYGYTF | TGTGCCAGCAGCCCGAGGCGGTCTTCCTATGGCTACACCTTC
TRBJ2-5 | 12 | TRBV6-5 | . | . | CASSRDVETQYF | TGTGCCAGCAGCAGGGATGTGGAGACCCAGTACTTC
TRBJ1-3 | 16 | TRBV4-3 | . | . | CASSQVTRVSGNTIYF | TGCGCCAGCAGCCAAGTCACTCGGGTCTCTGGAAACACCATATATTTT
TRBJ1-2 | 13 | TRBV6-5 | . | . | CASSYLEGYGYTF | TGTGCCAGCAGTTACTTAGAGGGATATGGCTACACCTTC